A single TCR beta chain is shown here with its context. This entry is derived from a study of blood T cell repertoires in COVID-19. Study information: Both acute and convalescent COVID-19 samples were obtained from the United States, Italy and Spain.

Authors' analysis steps: Estimated nucleated cell counts came from reference gene primer amplification. Repertoires were generated with immunoSEQ multiplex PCR, while TCRdb's copy carries only in-frame clones and drops some. The V and J calls and clone size are taken from that table; D and trimming were inferred from the DNA. The sample lists around 250,000 clones, around 86% occurring once. Trimming took 0 bases from V and 1 from J, leaving 4 bases between them. The V gene's germline CDR1 is GTSNPN and CDR2 SVGIG (reference sequence). The CDR3 is 13 amino acids. The receptor was derived from a woman between 50 and 59 years old who had recovered from COVID-19. The J gene is TRBJ1-3, the V gene TRBV30; no clear D. Material for sequencing was PBMCs or T cells enriched from blood (not recorded which). CDR3 DNA sequence: TGTGCCTGGAGTGTGTCGTCTGGAAACACCATATATTTT. It specifies CAWSVSSGNTIYF.